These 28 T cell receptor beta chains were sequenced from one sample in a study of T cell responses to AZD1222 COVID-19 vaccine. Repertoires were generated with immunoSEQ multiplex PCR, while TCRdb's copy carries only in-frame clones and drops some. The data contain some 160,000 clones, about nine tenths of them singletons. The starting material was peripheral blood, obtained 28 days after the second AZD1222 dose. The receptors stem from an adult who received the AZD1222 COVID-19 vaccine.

CDR3 bases: TGTGCCAGCAGCCTACAGGGACCCGGGGAGCTGTTTTTT. This codes for CASSLQGPGELFF. The J gene is TRBJ2-2, the V gene TRBV2; D might be TRBD1 (6 bases). This CDR3 comprises 13 residues. Germline V lookup: CDR1 SNHLY, CDR2 FYNNEI. The germline V and J ends were trimmed by 6 bases and 6 bases, with 11 bases remaining between them.

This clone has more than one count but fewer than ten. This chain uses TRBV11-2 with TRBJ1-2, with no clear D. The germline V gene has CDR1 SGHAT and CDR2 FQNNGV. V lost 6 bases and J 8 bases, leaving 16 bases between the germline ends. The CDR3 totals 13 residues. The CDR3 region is CASSPYVAAGYTF. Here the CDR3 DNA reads TGTGCCAGCAGTCCCTATGTGGCCGCGGGCTACACCTTC.

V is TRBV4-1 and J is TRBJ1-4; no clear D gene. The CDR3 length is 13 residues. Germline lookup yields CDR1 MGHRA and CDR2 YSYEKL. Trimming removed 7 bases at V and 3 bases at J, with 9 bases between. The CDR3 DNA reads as TGCGCCAGCAATCTTGGGTCTAATGAAAAACTGTTTTTT. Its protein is CASNLGSNEKLFF.

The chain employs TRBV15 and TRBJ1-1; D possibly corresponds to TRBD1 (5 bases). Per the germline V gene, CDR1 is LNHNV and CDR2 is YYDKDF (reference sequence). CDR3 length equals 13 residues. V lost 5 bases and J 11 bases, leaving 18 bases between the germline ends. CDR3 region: CATSPGGRMMAFF. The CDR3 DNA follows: TGTGCCACCAGCCCCGGGGGGAGGATGATGGCTTTCTTT. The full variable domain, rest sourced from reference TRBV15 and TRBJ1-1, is DAMVIQNPRYQVTQFGKPVTLSCSQTLNHNVMYWYQQKSSQAPKLLFHYYDKDFNNEADTPDNFQSRRPNTSFCFLDIRSPGLGDTAMYLCATSPGGRMMAFFGQGTRLTVV.

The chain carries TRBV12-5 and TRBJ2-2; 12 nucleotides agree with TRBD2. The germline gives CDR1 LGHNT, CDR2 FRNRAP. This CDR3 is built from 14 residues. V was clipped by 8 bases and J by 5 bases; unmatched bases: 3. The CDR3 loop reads CASRLAGETGELFF. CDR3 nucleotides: TGTGCTAGTAGACTAGCGGGAGAGACCGGGGAGCTGTTTTTT.

The CDR3 bases are TGTGCCACCAGTGATCGACAGGGGGCTGGCTACACCTTC. Amino acids: CATSDRQGAGYTF. This chain joins TRBV24-1 and TRBJ1-2, with TRBD1 matching over 10 bases. The CDR3 sequence is 13 residues long. The V segment lost 3 bases and the J segment 7 bases; nucleotides outside the gene matches: 1. Per germline, CDR1 KGHDR and CDR2 SFDVKD.

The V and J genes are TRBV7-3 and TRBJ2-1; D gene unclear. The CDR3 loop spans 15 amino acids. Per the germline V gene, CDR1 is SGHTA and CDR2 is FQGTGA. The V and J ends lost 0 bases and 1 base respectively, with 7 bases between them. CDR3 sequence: CASSLTGQSYNEQFF. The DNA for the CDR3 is TGTGCCAGCAGCTTAACAGGCCAGTCCTACAATGAGCAGTTCTTC.

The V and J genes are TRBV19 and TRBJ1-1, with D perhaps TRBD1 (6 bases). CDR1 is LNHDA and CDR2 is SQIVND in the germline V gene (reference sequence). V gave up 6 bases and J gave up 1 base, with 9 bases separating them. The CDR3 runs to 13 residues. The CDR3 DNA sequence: TGTGCCAGTAGGCTGGGACAGAACACTGAAGCTTTCTTT. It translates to CASRLGQNTEAFF.

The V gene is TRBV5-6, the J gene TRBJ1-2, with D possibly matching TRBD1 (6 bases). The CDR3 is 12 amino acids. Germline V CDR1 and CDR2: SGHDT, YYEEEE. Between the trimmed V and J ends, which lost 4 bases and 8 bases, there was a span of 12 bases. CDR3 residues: CASSGGQRGYTF. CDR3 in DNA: TGTGCCAGCAGCGGAGGACAGCGAGGCTACACCTTC.

CDR3 nucleotide sequence: TGCAGTGCTAGTGGGGTCGCGGCGGGGGCCCTGAATGAGCAGTTCTTC. Protein: CSASGVAAGALNEQFF. The rearrangement uses TRBV20-1 and TRBJ2-1; a possible D gene is TRBD2 (7 bases). V was clipped by 3 bases and J by 7 bases, with 22 bases between them. CDR3 length: 16 residues. Germline assignment: CDR1 DFQATT and CDR2 SNEGSKA (reference sequence).

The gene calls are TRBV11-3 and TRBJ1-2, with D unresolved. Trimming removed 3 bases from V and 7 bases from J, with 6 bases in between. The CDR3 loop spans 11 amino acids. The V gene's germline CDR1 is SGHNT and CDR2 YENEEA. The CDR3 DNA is TGTGCCAGCAGCTTTCAGTCTGGCTACACCTTC. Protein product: CASSFQSGYTF.

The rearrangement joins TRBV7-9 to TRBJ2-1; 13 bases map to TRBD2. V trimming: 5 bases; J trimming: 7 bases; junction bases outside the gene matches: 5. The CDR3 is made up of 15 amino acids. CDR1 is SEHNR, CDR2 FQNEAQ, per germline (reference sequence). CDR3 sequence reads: CASSPRLAGGNEQFF. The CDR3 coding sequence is TGTGCCAGCAGCCCGAGACTAGCGGGGGGTAATGAGCAGTTCTTC.

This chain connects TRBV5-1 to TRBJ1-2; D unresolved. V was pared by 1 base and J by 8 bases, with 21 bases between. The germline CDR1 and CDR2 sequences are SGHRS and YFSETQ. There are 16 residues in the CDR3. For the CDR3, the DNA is TGCGCCAGCAGCTTGCAACCCGTCGATCACGGGAGCGGCTACACCTTC. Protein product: CASSLQPVDHGSGYTF.

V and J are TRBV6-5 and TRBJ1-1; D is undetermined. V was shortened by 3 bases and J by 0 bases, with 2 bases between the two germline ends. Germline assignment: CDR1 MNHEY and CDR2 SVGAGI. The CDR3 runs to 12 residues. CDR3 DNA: TGTGCCAGCAGTTATATGAACACTGAAGCTTTCTTT. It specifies CASSYMNTEAFF.

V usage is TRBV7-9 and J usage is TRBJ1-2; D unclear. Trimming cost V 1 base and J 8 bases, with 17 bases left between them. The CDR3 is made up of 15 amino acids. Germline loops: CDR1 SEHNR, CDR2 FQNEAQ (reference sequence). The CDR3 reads CASSLGVGSARGYTF. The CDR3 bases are TGTGCCAGCAGCTTAGGTGTGGGCTCGGCTCGGGGCTACACCTTC. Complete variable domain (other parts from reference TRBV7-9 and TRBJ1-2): DTGVSQNPRHKITKRGQNVTFRCDPISEHNRLYWYRQTLGQGPEFLTYFQNEAQLEKSRLLSDRFSAERPKGSFSTLEIQRTEQGDSAMYLCASSLGVGSARGYTFGSGTRLTVV.

The CDR3 spells CASSYSRNSNQPQHF. CDR3 bases: TGTGCCAGCAGTTACTCACGGAATAGCAATCAGCCCCAGCATTTT. This rearrangement joins TRBV27 to TRBJ1-5; D unresolved. Looked up from germline, CDR1 is MNHEY and CDR2 is SMNVEV (reference sequence). V lost 4 bases to trimming and J lost 0 bases, with 10 bases between them. This CDR3 comprises 15 residues.

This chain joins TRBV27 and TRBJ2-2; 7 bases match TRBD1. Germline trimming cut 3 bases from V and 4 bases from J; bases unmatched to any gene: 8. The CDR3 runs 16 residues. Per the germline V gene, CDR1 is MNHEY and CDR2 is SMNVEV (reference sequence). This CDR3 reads CASSLFPTGPTGELFF. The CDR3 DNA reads TGTGCCAGCAGTTTGTTTCCGACAGGGCCCACCGGGGAGCTGTTTTTT.

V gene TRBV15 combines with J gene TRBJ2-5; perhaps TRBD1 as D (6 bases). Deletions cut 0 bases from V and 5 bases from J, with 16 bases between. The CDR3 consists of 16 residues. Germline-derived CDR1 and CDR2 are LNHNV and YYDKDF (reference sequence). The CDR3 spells CATSRDDWGRRETQYF. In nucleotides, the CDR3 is TGTGCCACCAGCAGAGATGATTGGGGGCGCAGGGAGACCCAGTACTTC.

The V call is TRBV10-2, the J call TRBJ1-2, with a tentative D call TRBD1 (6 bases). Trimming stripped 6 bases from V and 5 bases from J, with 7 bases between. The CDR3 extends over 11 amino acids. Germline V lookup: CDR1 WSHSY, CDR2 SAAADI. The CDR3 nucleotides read TGCGCCAGCAGCGGACAGTATGGCTACACCTTC. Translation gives CASSGQYGYTF.

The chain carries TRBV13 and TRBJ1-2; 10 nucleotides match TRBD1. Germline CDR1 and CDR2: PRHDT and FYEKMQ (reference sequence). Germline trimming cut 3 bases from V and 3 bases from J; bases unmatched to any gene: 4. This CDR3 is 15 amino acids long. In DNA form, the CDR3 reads TGTGCCAGCAGCTTCATCGGGACAGGGGACTATGGCTACACCTTC. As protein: CASSFIGTGDYGYTF. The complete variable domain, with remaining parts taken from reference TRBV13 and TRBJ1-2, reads AAGVIQSPRHLIKEKRETATLKCYPIPRHDTVYWYQQGPGQDPQFLISFYEKMQSDKGSIPDRFSAQQFSDYHSELNMSSLELGDSALYFCASSFIGTGDYGYTFGSGTRLTVV.

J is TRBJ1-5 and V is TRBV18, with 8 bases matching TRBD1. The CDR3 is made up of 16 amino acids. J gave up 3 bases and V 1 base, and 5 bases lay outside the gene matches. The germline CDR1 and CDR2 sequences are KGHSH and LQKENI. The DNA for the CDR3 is TGTGCCAGCTCACCACAAAGGACAGGGATCAATCAGCCCCAGCATTTT. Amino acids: CASSPQRTGINQPQHF.

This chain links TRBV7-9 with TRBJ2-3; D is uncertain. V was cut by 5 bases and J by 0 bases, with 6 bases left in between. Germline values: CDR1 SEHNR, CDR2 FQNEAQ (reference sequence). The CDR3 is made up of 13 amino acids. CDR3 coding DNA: TGTGCCAGCAGCCCCCAAAGCACAGATACGCAGTATTTT. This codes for CASSPQSTDTQYF.

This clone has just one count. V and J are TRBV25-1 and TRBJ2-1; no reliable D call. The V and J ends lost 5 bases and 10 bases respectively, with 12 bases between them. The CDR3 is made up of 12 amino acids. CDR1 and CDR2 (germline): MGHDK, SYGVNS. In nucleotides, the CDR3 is TGTGCCAGCAGTATACACTTCCGAGAGCAGTTCTTC. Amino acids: CASSIHFREQFF. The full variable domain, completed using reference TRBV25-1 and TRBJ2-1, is EADIYQTPRYLVIGTGKKITLECSQTMGHDKMYWYQQDPGMELHLIHYSYGVNSTEKGDLSSESTVSRIRTEHFPLTLESARPSHTSQYLCASSIHFREQFFGPGTRLTVL.

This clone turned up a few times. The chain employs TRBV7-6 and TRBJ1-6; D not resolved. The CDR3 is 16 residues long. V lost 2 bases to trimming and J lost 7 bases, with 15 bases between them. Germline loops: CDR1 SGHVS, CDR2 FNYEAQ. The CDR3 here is CASSLWLRTGNSPLHF. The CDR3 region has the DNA TGTGCCAGCAGCTTATGGCTCCGGACGGGAAATTCACCCCTCCACTTT.

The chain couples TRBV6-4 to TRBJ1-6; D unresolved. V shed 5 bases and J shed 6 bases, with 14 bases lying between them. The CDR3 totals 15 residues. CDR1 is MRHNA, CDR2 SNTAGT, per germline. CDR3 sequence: CASSPAPSRNSPLHF. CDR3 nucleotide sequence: TGTGCCAGCAGTCCGGCTCCTTCCCGTAATTCACCCCTCCACTTT.

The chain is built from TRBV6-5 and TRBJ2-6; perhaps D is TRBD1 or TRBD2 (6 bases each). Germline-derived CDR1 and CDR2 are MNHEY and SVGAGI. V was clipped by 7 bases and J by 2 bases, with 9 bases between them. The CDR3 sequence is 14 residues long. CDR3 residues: CASTGATGANVLTF. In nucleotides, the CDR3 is TGTGCCAGCACGGGGGCGACTGGGGCCAACGTCCTGACTTTC.

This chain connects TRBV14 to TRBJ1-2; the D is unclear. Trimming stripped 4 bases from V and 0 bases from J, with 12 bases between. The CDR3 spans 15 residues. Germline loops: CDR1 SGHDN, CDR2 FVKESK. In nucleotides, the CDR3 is TGTGCCAGCAGCCCATGGACCCTAGCTAACTATGGCTACACCTTC. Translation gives CASSPWTLANYGYTF.

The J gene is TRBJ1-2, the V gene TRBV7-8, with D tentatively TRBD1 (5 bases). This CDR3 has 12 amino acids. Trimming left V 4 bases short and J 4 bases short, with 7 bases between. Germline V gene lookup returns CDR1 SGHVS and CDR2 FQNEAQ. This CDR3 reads CASSSDTYGYTF. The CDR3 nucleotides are TGTGCCAGCAGCTCGGACACCTATGGCTACACCTTC.